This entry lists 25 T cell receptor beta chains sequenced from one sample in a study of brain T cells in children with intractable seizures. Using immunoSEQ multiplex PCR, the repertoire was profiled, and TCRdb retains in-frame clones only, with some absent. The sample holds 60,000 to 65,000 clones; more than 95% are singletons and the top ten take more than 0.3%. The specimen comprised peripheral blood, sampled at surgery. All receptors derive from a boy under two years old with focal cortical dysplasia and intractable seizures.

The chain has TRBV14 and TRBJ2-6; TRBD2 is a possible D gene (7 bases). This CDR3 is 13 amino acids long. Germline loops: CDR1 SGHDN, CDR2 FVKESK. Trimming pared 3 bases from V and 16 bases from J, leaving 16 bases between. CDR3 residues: CASSHAAGAGLTF. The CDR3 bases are TGTGCCAGCAGCCACGCTGCGGGGGCTGGACTGACTTTC.

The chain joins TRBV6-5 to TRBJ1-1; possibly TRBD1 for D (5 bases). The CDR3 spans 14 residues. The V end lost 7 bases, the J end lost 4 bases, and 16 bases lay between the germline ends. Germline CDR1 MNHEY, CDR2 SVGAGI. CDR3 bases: TGTGCCAGCAATCGAATCAGCGGGACCACTGAAGCTTTCTTT. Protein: CASNRISGTTEAFF.

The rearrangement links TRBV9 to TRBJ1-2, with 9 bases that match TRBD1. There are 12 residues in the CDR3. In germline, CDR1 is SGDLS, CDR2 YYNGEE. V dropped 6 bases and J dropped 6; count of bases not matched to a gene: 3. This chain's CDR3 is CASNRGLDGYTF. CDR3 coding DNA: TGTGCCAGCAACAGGGGGCTCGATGGCTACACCTTC.

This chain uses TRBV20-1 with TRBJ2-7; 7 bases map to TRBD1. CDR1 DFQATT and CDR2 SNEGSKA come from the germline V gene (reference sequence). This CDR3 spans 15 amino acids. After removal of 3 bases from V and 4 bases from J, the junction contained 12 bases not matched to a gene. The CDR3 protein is CSASGDPGQMYEQYF. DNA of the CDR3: TGCAGTGCTAGTGGAGACCCGGGACAGATGTACGAGCAGTACTTC.

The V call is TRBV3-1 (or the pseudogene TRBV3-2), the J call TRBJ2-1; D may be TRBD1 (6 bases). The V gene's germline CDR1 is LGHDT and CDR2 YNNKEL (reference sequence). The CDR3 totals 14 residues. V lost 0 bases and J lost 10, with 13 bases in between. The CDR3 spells CASSQDATGGEQFF. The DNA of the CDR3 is TGTGCCAGCAGCCAAGATGCGACAGGCGGCGAGCAGTTCTTC.

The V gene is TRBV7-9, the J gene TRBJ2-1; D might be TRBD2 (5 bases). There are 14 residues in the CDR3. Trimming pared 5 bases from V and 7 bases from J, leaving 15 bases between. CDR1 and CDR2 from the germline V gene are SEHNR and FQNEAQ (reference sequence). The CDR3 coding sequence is TGTGCCAGCAGCATGACCGGGATAGCTAATGAGCAGTTCTTC. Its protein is CASSMTGIANEQFF.

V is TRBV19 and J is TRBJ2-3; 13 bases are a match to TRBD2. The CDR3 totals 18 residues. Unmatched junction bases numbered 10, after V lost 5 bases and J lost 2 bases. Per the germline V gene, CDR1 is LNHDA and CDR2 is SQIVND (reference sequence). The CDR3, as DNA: TGTGCCAGTAGTTTCTGGGGACTAGCGGGATTCAACACAGATACGCAGTATTTT. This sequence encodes CASSFWGLAGFNTDTQYF.

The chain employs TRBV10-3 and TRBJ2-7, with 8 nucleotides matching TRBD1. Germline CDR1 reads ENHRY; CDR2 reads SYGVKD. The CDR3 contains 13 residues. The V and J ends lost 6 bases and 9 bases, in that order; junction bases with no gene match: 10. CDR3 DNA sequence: TGTGCCATCAGCCCGGGACAGGCCTATGGGCAGTACTTC. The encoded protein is CAISPGQAYGQYF.

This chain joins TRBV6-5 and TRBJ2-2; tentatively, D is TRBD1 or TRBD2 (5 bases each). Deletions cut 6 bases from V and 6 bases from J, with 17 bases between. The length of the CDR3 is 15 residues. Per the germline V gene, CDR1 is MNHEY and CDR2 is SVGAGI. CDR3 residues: CASSVVRGVPGELFF. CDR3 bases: TGTGCCAGCAGCGTGGTACGGGGCGTCCCCGGGGAGCTGTTTTTT.

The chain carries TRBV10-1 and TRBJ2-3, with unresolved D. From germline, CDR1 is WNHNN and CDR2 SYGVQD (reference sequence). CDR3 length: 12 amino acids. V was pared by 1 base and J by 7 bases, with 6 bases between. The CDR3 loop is CASSELGYTQYF. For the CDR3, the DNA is TGCGCCAGCAGTGAGTTGGGGTATACGCAGTATTTT.

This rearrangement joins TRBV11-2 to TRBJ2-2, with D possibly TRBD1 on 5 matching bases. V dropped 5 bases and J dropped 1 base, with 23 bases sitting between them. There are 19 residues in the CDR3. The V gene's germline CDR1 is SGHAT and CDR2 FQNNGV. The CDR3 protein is CASSRNRKISGRNTGELFF. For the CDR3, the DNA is TGTGCCAGCAGCAGGAACAGGAAAATAAGTGGACGGAACACCGGGGAGCTGTTTTTT.

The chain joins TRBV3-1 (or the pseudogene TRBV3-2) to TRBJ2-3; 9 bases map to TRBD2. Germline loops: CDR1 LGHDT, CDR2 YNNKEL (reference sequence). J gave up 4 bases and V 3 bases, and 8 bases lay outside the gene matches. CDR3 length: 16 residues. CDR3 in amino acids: CASSQLTSGYADTQYF. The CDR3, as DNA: TGTGCCAGCAGCCAGCTTACTAGCGGGTATGCAGATACGCAGTATTTT.

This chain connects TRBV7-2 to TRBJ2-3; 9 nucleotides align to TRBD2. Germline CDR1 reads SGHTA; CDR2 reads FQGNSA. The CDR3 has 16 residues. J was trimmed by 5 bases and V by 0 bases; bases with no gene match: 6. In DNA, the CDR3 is TGTGCCAGCAGCTTAGCTGCGGGGGGGCCGGGAGATACGCAGTATTTT. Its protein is CASSLAAGGPGDTQYF.

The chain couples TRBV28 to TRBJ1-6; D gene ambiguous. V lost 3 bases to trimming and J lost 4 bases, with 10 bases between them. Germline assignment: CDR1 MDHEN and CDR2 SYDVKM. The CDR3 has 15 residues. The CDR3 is CASSLRLVYNSPLHF. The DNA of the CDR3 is TGTGCCAGCAGTTTGCGTTTGGTATATAATTCACCCCTCCACTTT.

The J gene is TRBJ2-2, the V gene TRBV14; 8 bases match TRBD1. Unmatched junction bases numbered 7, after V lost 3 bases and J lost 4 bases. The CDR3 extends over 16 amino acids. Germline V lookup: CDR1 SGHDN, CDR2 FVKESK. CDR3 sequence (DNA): TGTGCCAGCAGCCACTCCGGACAGGGAAGCACCGGGGAGCTGTTTTTT. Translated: CASSHSGQGSTGELFF.

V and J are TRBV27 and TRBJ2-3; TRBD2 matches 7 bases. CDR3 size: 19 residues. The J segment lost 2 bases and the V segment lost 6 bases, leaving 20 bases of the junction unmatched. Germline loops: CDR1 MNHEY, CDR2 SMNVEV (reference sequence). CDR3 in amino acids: CASSKWAGVGDFSTDTQYF. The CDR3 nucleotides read TGTGCCAGCAGCAAGTGGGCGGGAGTTGGCGATTTTTCCACAGATACGCAGTATTTT.

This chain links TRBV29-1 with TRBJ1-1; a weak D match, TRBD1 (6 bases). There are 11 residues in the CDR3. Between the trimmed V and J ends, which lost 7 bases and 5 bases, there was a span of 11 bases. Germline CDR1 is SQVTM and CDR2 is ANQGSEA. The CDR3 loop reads CSATRGTEAFF. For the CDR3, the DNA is TGCAGCGCAACCAGGGGAACTGAAGCTTTCTTT.

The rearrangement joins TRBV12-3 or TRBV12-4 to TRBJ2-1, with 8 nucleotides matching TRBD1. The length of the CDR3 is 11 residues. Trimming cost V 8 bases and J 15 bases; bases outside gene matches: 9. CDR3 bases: TGTGCCAGCGGGACAGGCTTCCCCCGGTTCTTC. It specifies CASGTGFPRFF.

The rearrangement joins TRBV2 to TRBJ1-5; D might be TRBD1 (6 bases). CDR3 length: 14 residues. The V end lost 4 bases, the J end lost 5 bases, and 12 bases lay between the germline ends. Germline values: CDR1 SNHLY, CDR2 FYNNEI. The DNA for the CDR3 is TGTGCCAGCAGTGGGGCACAGGGCCATCAGCCCCAGCATTTT. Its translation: CASSGAQGHQPQHF.

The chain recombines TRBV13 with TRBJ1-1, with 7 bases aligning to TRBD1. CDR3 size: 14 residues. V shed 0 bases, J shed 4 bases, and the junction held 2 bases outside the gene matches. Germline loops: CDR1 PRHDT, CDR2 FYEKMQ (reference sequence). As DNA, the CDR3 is TGTGCCAGCAGCTTAGGCCAGGGGGGCACTGAAGCTTTCTTT. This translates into CASSLGQGGTEAFF.

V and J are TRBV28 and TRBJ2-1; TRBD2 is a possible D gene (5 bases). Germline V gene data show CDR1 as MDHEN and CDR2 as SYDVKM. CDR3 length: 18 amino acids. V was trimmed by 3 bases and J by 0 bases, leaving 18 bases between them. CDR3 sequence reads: CASSFPAGERFSYNEQFF. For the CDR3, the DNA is TGTGCCAGCAGTTTTCCCGCCGGGGAGCGGTTCTCCTACAATGAGCAGTTCTTC.

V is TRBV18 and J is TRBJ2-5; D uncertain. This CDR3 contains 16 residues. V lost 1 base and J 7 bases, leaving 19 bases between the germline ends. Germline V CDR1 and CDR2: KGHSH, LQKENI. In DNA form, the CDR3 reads TGTGCCAGCTCACCACTTGTCGGAGACGTCATGGGGACCCAGTACTTC. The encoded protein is CASSPLVGDVMGTQYF.

CDR3 nucleotide sequence: TGTGCCAGCAGCTTATGGGGAGTTAAAGATACGCAGTATTTT. Translation gives CASSLWGVKDTQYF. The J gene is TRBJ2-3, the V gene TRBV7-2; D may be TRBD2 (5 bases). The CDR3 loop spans 14 amino acids. V shed 2 bases and J shed 5 bases, with 11 bases lying between them. The V gene's germline CDR1 is SGHTA and CDR2 FQGNSA.

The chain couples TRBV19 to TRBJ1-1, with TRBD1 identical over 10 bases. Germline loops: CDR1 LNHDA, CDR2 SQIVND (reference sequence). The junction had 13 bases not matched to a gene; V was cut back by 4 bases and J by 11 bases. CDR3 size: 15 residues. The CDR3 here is CASSKQNGQGVWAFF. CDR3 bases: TGTGCCAGTAGTAAACAAAACGGACAGGGGGTCTGGGCTTTCTTT.

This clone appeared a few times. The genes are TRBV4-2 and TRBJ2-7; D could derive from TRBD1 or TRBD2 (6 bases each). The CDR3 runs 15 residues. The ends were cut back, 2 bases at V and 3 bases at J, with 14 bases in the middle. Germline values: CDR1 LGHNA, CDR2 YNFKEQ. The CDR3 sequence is CASSQRRGDYYEQYF. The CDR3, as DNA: TGTGCCAGCAGCCAAAGAAGGGGGGATTACTACGAGCAGTACTTC.